The 6 T cell receptor beta chains below were found in one sample sequenced in a study of blood T cell repertoires in COVID-19 (TCRdb year 2020). Libraries came from the immunoSEQ multiplex PCR assay. TCRdb took this table from immuneACCESS and kept in-frame rearrangements with V and J called. Such tables lack part of the clones; where checked against another copy, unresolved V genes explain under half of the gap, and the rest is unexplained. The sample yields some 24,000 clones; roughly nine tenths were counted once. In total, the top ten clones hold less than 5.5% of the sample. What was sequenced was peripheral blood. The receptors come from a man aged 50-60 years with active COVID-19.

The chain links TRBV15 to TRBJ2-5, with a tentative D call TRBD2 (5 bases). V was trimmed by 1 base and J by 4 bases, leaving 7 bases between them. Per the germline V gene, CDR1 is LNHNV and CDR2 is YYDKDF (reference sequence). This CDR3 contains 13 residues. The CDR3 DNA follows: TGTGCCACCAGCAGAGGAGGAGGAGAGACCCAGTACTTC. Protein sequence: CATSRGGGETQYF.

The chain joins TRBV7-2 to TRBJ2-5; D might be TRBD1 (5 bases). The CDR3 contains 16 residues. V was shortened by 1 base and J by 2 bases, with 14 bases between the two germline ends. In germline, CDR1 is SGHTA, CDR2 FQGNSA. The CDR3 DNA sequence: TGTGCCAGCAGCTTAGGTTCAAGGTCAGGGCAAGAGACCCAGTACTTC. The encoded protein is CASSLGSRSGQETQYF.

The chain links TRBV7-9 to TRBJ1-1; 8 bases agree with TRBD1. The germline V gene encodes CDR1 SEHNR and CDR2 FQNEAQ (reference sequence). CDR3 length: 16 residues. V shed 5 bases, J shed 5 bases, and the junction held 13 bases outside the gene matches. Written as DNA, the CDR3 is TGTGCCAGCAGCCCGGACAGGGTGACGATGGGTACTGAAGCTTTCTTT. It is translated as CASSPDRVTMGTEAFF.

The chain joins TRBV28 to TRBJ1-1; possibly TRBD1 for D (5 bases). Germline assignment: CDR1 MDHEN and CDR2 SYDVKM. Between the trimmed V and J ends, which lost 10 bases and 3 bases, there was a span of 18 bases. The CDR3 runs 14 residues. The CDR3 loop is CAITTVVGDTEAFF. DNA for the CDR3: TGTGCCATCACCACGGTAGTAGGGGACACTGAAGCTTTCTTT.

This clone was counted between two and nine times. The CDR3, as DNA: TGTGCCAGTAGTATACGCGGGCAGGGGTATGGCTACACCTTC. Its protein product is CASSIRGQGYGYTF. The rearrangement joins TRBV19 to TRBJ1-2; D possibly corresponds to TRBD1 (6 bases). CDR1 and CDR2 from the germline V gene are LNHDA and SQIVND (reference sequence). The V gene lost 2 bases and the J gene lost 5 bases, with 12 bases spanning the gap. This CDR3 has 14 residues.

The chain combines TRBV6-2 or TRBV6-3 with TRBJ2-1, with 8 bases that match TRBD2. This CDR3 is 17 amino acids long. Looked up from germline, CDR1 is MNHEY and CDR2 is SVGEGT. V lost 2 bases to trimming and J lost 5 bases; unmatched junction nucleotides: 11. The CDR3 coding sequence is TGTGCCAGCAGTTACGCACGCAGGGCGGGAGGAGACAATGAGCAGTTCTTC. The encoded protein is CASSYARRAGGDNEQFF.